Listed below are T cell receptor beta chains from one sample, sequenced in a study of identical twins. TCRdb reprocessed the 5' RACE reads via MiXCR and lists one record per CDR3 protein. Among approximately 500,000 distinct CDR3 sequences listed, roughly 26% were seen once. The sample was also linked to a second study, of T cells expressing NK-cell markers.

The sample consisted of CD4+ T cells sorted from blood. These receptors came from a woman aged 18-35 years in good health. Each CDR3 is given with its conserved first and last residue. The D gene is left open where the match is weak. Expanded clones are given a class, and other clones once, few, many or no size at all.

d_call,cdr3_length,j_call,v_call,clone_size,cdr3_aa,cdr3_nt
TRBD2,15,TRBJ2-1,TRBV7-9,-,CASSTLAGGLQEQFF,TGTGCCAGCAGCACTCTAGCGGGAGGGCTCCAAGAGCAGTTCTTC
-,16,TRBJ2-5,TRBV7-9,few,CASSFGQGIVFETQYF,TGTGCCAGCAGCTTCGGGCAGGGAATAGTATTCGAGACCCAGTACTTC
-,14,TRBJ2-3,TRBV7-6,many,CASSLGLSRDTQYF,TGTGCCAGCAGCTTAGGTCTCTCAAGGGACACGCAGTATTTT
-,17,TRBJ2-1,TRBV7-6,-,CASSLGIRTFKVNEQFF,TGTGCCAGCAGCTTGGGTATAAGGACCTTTAAGGTCAATGAGCAGTTCTTC
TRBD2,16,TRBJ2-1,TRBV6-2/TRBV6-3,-,CASSQRLEGGKNEQFF,TGTGCCAGCAGCCAACGTCTAGAGGGAGGGAAGAATGAGCAGTTCTTC
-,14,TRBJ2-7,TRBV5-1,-,CASSLQGPSYEQYF,TGCGCCAGCAGCTTACAGGGACCGTCCTACGAGCAGTACTTC
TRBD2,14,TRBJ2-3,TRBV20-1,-,CSARLAGPKDTQYF,TGCAGTGCTAGACTAGCGGGGCCCAAGGATACGCAGTATTTT
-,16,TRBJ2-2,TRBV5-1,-,CASSSFGSQNTGELFF,TGCGCCAGCAGCTCCTTCGGTAGCCAGAACACCGGGGAGCTGTTTTTT
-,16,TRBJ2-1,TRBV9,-,CASSVGPGWTRNEQFF,TGTGCCAGCAGCGTAGGGCCCGGCTGGACTCGGAATGAGCAGTTCTTC
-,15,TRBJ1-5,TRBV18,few,CASSKTGQNNQPQHF,TGTGCCAGCTCCAAGACCGGACAGAACAATCAGCCCCAGCATTTT
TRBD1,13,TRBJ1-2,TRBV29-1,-,CSARQGSDYGYTF,TGCAGCGCCCGACAGGGGTCGGACTATGGCTACACCTTC
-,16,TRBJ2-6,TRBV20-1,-,CSAQRDGRSGANVLTF,TGCAGTGCTCAGAGGGACGGCCGCTCTGGGGCCAACGTCCTGACTTTC
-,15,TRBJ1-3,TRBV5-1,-,CASSPDVGQGNTIYF,TGCGCCAGCAGCCCGGACGTTGGGCAAGGAAACACCATATATTTT
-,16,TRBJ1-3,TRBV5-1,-,CASSLGTESSGNTIYF,TGCGCCAGCAGCTTGGGGACAGAATCATCTGGAAACACCATATATTTT
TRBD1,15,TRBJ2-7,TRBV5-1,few,CASSLTGTGIYEQYF,TGCGCCAGCAGCTTGACCGGGACAGGGATCTACGAGCAGTACTTC
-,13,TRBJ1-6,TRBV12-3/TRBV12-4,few,CASMVVDNSPLHF,TGTGCCAGCATGGTTGTTGATAATTCACCCCTCCACTTT
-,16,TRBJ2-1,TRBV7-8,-,CASSLLFRESNNEQFF,TGTGCCAGCAGCTTACTATTCCGGGAATCAAACAATGAGCAGTTCTTC
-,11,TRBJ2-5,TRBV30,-,CAWSPIETQYF,TGTGCCTGGAGTCCGATAGAGACCCAGTACTTC
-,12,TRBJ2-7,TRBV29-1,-,CSVGGQSYEQYF,TGCAGCGTGGGGGGACAGAGCTACGAGCAGTACTTC
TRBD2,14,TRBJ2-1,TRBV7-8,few,CASSLVGSGVEQFF,TGTGCCAGCAGCTTAGTTGGTAGCGGGGTTGAGCAGTTCTTC
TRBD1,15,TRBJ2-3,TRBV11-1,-,CASSHYGTGTDTQYF,TGTGCCAGCAGCCACTACGGGACAGGCACAGATACGCAGTATTTT
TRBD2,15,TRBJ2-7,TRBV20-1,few,CSALGTSGGKYEQYF,TGCAGTGCCCTAGGGACTAGCGGGGGAAAGTACGAGCAGTACTTC
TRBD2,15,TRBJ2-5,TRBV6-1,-,CASSRILAPKETQYF,TGTGCCAGCAGCCGAATACTAGCGCCCAAAGAGACCCAGTACTTC
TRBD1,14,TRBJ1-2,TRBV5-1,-,CASSLADRAGGYTF,TGCGCCAGCAGCTTGGCCGACAGGGCGGGCGGCTACACCTTC
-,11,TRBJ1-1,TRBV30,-,CAWSRESEAFF,TGTGCCTGGAGTCGGGAGTCTGAAGCTTTCTTT
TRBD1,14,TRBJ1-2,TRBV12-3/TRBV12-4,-,CASSRQDRVNGYTF,TGTGCCAGCAGTCGACAGGACAGGGTGAATGGCTACACCTTC
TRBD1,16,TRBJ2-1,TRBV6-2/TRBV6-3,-,CASLRFQGARYNEQFF,TGTGCCAGCTTGCGCTTTCAGGGGGCGAGGTACAATGAGCAGTTCTTC
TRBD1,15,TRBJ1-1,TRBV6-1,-,CASTPYGTGNTEAFF,TGTGCCAGCACCCCGTATGGGACAGGGAACACTGAAGCTTTCTTT
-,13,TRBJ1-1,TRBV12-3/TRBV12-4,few,CASSLMMNTEAFF,TGTGCCAGCAGTTTGATGATGAACACTGAAGCTTTCTTT
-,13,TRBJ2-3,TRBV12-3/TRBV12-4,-,CASMMTSTDTQYF,TGTGCCAGCATGATGACTAGCACAGATACGCAGTATTTT
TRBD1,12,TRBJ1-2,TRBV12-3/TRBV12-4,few,CASSTGVHGYTF,TGTGCCAGCAGCACAGGGGTCCATGGCTACACCTTC
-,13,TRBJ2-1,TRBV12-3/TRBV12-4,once,CASSSGPTREQFF,TGTGCCAGCAGTTCGGGACCCACCCGTGAGCAGTTCTTC
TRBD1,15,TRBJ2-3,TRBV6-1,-,CASSPRDRGPDTQYF,TGTGCCAGCAGTCCGCGGGACAGGGGCCCAGATACGCAGTATTTT
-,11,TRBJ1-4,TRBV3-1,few,CASSSDSKLFF,TGTGCCAGCAGCTCCGACAGCAAACTGTTTTTT
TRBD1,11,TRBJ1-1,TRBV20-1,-,CSARRTGLAFF,TGCAGTGCTAGGAGGACAGGGTTGGCTTTCTTT
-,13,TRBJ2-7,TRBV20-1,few,CSAGRASSYEQYF,TGCAGTGCTGGCCGGGCGAGCTCCTACGAGCAGTACTTC
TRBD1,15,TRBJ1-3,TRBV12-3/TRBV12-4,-,CASSLRSGGLNTIYF,TGTGCCAGCAGTTTAAGGTCAGGGGGCCTGAACACCATATATTTT